Shown below are 10 T cell receptor beta chains from a single sample sequenced in a study of identical twins. TCRdb processed the 5' RACE reads anew with MiXCR; each CDR3 protein has one entry. Of 420,000 or so distinct CDR3 sequences in the sample, 15% to 20% were seen once. The sequenced sample was naive T cells sorted from blood. The origin of the receptors is a man aged 50-60 years in good health.

This clonotype was counted at least ten times. The chain carries TRBV3-1 and TRBJ2-1, with TRBD2 identical over 14 bases. With 3 bases clipped from V and 8 bases from J, the junction kept 3 bases outside the gene matches. From germline, CDR1 is LGHDT and CDR2 YNNKEL (reference sequence). This CDR3 has 15 amino acids. The CDR3 coding sequence is TGTGCCAGCAGCCAGGGGACTAGCGGGAGCTATGAGCAGTTCTTC. It encodes CASSQGTSGSYEQFF.

The chain combines TRBV20-1 with TRBJ1-6, with 10 bases lining up with TRBD1. Germline assignment: CDR1 DFQATT and CDR2 SNEGSKA (reference sequence). The CDR3 runs to 16 residues. With 3 bases clipped from V and 3 bases from J, the junction kept 5 bases outside the gene matches. The CDR3 region is CSASDRGQNYNSPLHF. CDR3 nucleotide sequence: TGCAGTGCTAGCGACAGGGGGCAAAACTATAATTCACCCCTCCACTTT.

The chain uses TRBV5-5 and TRBJ2-7, with unresolved D. The V and J ends lost 4 bases and 5 bases respectively, with 16 bases between them. Germline loops: CDR1 SGHKS, CDR2 YYEKEE (reference sequence). This CDR3 region has 14 residues. The CDR3 region has the DNA TGTGCCAGCAGCCGGGTGGGTGCGACCCACGAGCAGTACTTC. Its translation: CASSRVGATHEQYF.

The sample holds a few counts of this clonotype. The chain couples TRBV5-6 to TRBJ2-3; 9 bases are a match to TRBD1. CDR3 length: 14 residues. Per germline, CDR1 SGHDT and CDR2 YYEEEE. The junction had 7 bases not matched to a gene; V was cut back by 5 bases and J by 6 bases. The CDR3: CASSSDRGSDTQYF. The CDR3 DNA reads as TGTGCCAGCAGTTCCGACAGGGGGTCTGATACGCAGTATTTT.

This clonotype occurred a few times. The CDR3 DNA sequence: TGCGCCAGCAGCTCTACCCTGGGGGTCTCTGGCAAAAACATTCAGTACTTC. Its translation is CASSSTLGVSGKNIQYF. This sequence joins TRBV5-1 and TRBJ2-4, with D tentatively TRBD1 or TRBD2 (5 bases each). Germline V gene lookup returns CDR1 SGHRS and CDR2 YFSETQ. The CDR3 is 17 amino acids. The V end lost 3 bases, the J end lost 3 bases, and 19 bases lay between the germline ends.

This clonotype was seen only a few times. The V gene is TRBV11-2, the J gene TRBJ1-3; D uncertain. Trimming removed 4 bases from V and 0 bases from J, with 22 bases in between. This CDR3 is 19 amino acids long. Germline values: CDR1 SGHAT, CDR2 FQNNGV. This chain's CDR3 is CASSSPGGAPSSSGNTIYF. The CDR3 coding sequence is TGTGCCAGCAGCTCCCCGGGCGGCGCCCCCTCGTCCTCTGGAAACACCATATATTTT.

The chain links TRBV19 to TRBJ2-3; 9 bases line up with TRBD1. V shed 3 bases and J 3 bases; nucleotides not matched to a gene: 4. This CDR3 has 15 amino acids. Per germline, CDR1 LNHDA and CDR2 SQIVND (reference sequence). The CDR3 DNA sequence: TGTGCCAGTAGTATTAACAGGGGGCTTACAGATACGCAGTATTTT. It yields the protein CASSINRGLTDTQYF. The full variable domain, with the rest looked up from reference TRBV19 and TRBJ2-3, is DGGITQSPKYLFRKEGQNVTLSCEQNLNHDAMYWYRQDPGQGLRLIYYSQIVNDFQKGDIAEGYSVSREKKESFPLTVTSAQKNPTAFYLCASSINRGLTDTQYFGPGTRLTVL.

This clonotype was counted between two and nine times. The chain couples TRBV18 to TRBJ1-2, with D maybe TRBD1 (6 bases). This CDR3 spans 13 amino acids. The germline V and J ends were trimmed by 4 bases and 4 bases, with 10 bases remaining between them. Germline-derived CDR1 and CDR2 are KGHSH and LQKENI. Here the CDR3 DNA reads TGTGCCAGCTCACACGGGACATCCTATGGCTACACCTTC. It translates to CASSHGTSYGYTF.

J is TRBJ1-2 and V is TRBV4-2, with 7 bases that match TRBD1. Germline-derived CDR1 and CDR2 are LGHNA and YNFKEQ. Trimming at V came to 0 bases and at J to 0 bases, leaving 1 base not matched to a gene. The CDR3 consists of 15 residues. The CDR3: CASSQEGTANYGYTF. As DNA, the CDR3 is TGTGCCAGCAGCCAAGAGGGGACAGCTAACTATGGCTACACCTTC.

This clonotype was found many times. V usage is TRBV6-1 and J usage is TRBJ2-6, with 8 positions matching TRBD1. This CDR3 contains 18 residues. Germline V CDR1 and CDR2: MNHNS, SASEGT. Trimming cost V 7 bases and J 0 bases; bases outside gene matches: 11. Here the CDR3 reads CASTRGDRGSSGANVLTF. As DNA, the CDR3 is TGTGCCAGCACGAGGGGAGACAGGGGATCCTCTGGGGCCAACGTCCTGACTTTC.